A single sample gave rise to the 6 T cell receptor beta chains below, sequenced in a study of blood T cell repertoires in COVID-19. TCRdb's copy holds only in-frame clones and misses some; the assay was immunoSEQ multiplex PCR. The repertoire holds a few hundred thousand clones, 75% to 90% seen once, with approximately 4.1% in the top ten. Source material: PBMCs or T cells enriched from blood (not recorded which). These receptors were taken from a woman aged 25 to 39 who had recovered from COVID-19.

This chain uses TRBV4-3 with TRBJ2-1, with 12 positions matching TRBD2. This CDR3 region has 15 residues. The V segment lost 5 bases and the J segment 9 bases; nucleotides outside the gene matches: 8. Germline CDR1 and CDR2: LGHNA and YSLEER. CDR3 nucleotide sequence: TGCGCCAGCAGCTCCCTAGCGGGAGGGCCAGGTGAGCAGTTCTTC. Translated: CASSSLAGGPGEQFF.

The rearrangement links TRBV6-5 to TRBJ1-5, with D possibly being TRBD1 (5 bases). Trimming took 6 bases from V and 4 from J, leaving 10 bases between them. This CDR3 is built from 13 residues. Germline V lookup: CDR1 MNHEY, CDR2 SVGAGI. The CDR3 nucleotides read TGTGCCAGCAGGCAGGGAAGGAATCAGCCCCAGCATTTT. This sequence encodes CASRQGRNQPQHF.

V usage is TRBV5-1 and J usage is TRBJ1-1, with TRBD1 matching over 7 bases. Germline CDR1 reads SGHRS; CDR2 reads YFSETQ. The V gene end was trimmed by 0 bases and the J gene end by 7 bases; junction bases not matched to a gene: 6. There are 14 residues in the CDR3. CDR3 region: CASSLGQGSGEAFF. The CDR3 DNA reads as TGCGCCAGCAGCTTGGGACAGGGATCGGGTGAAGCTTTCTTT.

To note about this clone: The identical CDR3 is also encoded by other nucleotide sequences in the sample. This chain links TRBV19 with TRBJ1-4; D uncertain. The CDR3 runs to 15 residues. The V end lost 1 base, the J end lost 0 bases, and 6 bases lay between the germline ends. Germline-derived CDR1 and CDR2 are LNHDA and SQIVND (reference sequence). CDR3 sequence (DNA): TGTGCCAGTAGTATAGTAACAGCAACTAATGAAAAACTGTTTTTT. It specifies CASSIVTATNEKLFF.

The CDR3, as DNA: TGCGCCAGCAGCTTTGGCATAGCGGGAGCCCAGGAAGAGACCCAGTACTTC. Amino acid sequence: CASSFGIAGAQEETQYF. V gene TRBV5-1 combines with J gene TRBJ2-5, with 9 nucleotides matching TRBD2. The V and J ends lost 2 bases and 3 bases, in that order; junction bases with no gene match: 11. Germline CDR1 is SGHRS and CDR2 is YFSETQ. CDR3 length: 17 residues.

The V call is TRBV5-1, the J call TRBJ1-1; the D gene is possibly TRBD1 (6 bases). The CDR3 loop spans 15 amino acids. V was shortened by 4 bases and J by 7 bases, with 20 bases between the two germline ends. CDR1 and CDR2 (germline): SGHRS, YFSETQ. The CDR3 sequence: CASSLRSDRIIEAFF. CDR3 in DNA: TGCGCCAGCAGCCTCAGGTCGGACAGAATCATTGAAGCTTTCTTT.